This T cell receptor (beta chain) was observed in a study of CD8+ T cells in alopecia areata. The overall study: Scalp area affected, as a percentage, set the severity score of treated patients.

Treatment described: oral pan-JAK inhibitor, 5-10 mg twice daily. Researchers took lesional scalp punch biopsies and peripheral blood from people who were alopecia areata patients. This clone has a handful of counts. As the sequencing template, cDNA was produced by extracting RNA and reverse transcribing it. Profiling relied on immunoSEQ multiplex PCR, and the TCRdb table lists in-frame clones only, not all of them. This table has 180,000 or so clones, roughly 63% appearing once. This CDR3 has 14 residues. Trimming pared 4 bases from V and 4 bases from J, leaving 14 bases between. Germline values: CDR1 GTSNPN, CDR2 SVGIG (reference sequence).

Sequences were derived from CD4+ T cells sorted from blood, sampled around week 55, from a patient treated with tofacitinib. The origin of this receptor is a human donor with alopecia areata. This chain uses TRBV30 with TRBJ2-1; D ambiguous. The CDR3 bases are TGTGCCTGGACCCCCAAAGGGAAGTACAATGAGCAGTTCTTC. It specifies CAWTPKGKYNEQFF.